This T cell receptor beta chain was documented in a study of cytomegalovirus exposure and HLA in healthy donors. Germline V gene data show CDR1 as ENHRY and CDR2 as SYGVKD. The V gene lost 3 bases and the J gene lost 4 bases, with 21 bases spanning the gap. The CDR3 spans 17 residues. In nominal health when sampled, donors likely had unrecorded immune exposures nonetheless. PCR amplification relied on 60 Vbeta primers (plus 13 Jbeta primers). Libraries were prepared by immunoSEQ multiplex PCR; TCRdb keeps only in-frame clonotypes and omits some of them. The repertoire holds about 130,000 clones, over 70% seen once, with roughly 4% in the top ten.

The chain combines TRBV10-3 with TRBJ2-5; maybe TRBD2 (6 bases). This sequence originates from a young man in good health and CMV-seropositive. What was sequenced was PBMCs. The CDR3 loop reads CAISDRDSRGCLETQYF. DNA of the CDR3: TGTGCCATCAGTGATCGTGACTCGCGGGGTTGTTTAGAGACCCAGTACTTC.